Reported below is one T cell receptor (beta chain). The antigen remains undetermined. Treatment of the sample: oral pan-JAK inhibitor, 5-10 mg twice daily. Those with alopecia areata gave lesional scalp punch biopsies and peripheral blood. Extraction of RNA preceded its reverse transcription into cDNA, which served as the sequencing template. Profiled with immunoSEQ multiplex PCR; TCRdb holds only in-frame clones, not every one. The data hold about 190,000 clones, with 50% to 60% observed a single time. This entry belongs to a study of CD8+ T cells in alopecia areata. Study findings and constraints: Scalp clonality decreased significantly with tofacitinib, and so did expanded CD8+ clones among the top 100. Especially in alopecia totalis/universalis, lesional scalp showed greater clonality than normal scalp did. Normal skin's resident alphabeta T cells are sequenced alongside lesional scalp T cells.

The CDR3 has 12 residues. Germline V gene lookup returns CDR1 SQVTM and CDR2 ANQGSEA. V was pared by 3 bases and J by 7 bases, with 12 bases between. The chain combines TRBV29-1 with TRBJ2-5; D uncertain. The source was CD4+ T cells sorted from blood, collected at week 4, from a patient treated with tofacitinib. This clonotype was obtained from a human donor with alopecia areata. Written as DNA, the CDR3 is TGCAGCGTTGATCAGGCCCCGGGGACCCAGTACTTC. Translation gives CSVDQAPGTQYF.